The 20 T cell receptor beta chains below were found in one sample sequenced in a study of shared clonotypes between healthy human individuals. TCRdb's copy holds only in-frame clones and misses some; the assay was immunoSEQ multiplex PCR. The sample lists roughly 640,000 clones, almost 97% occurring once. Sequences were obtained from naive CD4+ T cells sorted from blood. Subset described: CD45RA+ positively selected. These receptors all stem from a woman aged 25 to 39 in good health.

The chain recombines TRBV6-5 with TRBJ2-5, with D perhaps matching TRBD1 (5 bases). The end of the DNA is better explained by TRBJ2-7, so the J call may be wrong. This CDR3 is built from 15 residues. Germline V gene sequence: CDR1 MNHEY, CDR2 SVGAGI. CDR3: CASSYGAASSYEQYF. In nucleotides, the CDR3 is TGTGCCAGCAGTTACGGGGCGGCAAGCTCCTACGAGCAGTACTTC.

The chain employs TRBV5-6 and TRBJ2-2; D is possibly TRBD2 (6 bases). Germline V gene data show CDR1 as SGHDT and CDR2 as YYEEEE. The CDR3 length is 15 residues. V was trimmed by 0 bases and J by 6 bases, leaving 12 bases between them. This CDR3 is CASSLVGTGAGELFF. CDR3 DNA sequence: TGTGCCAGCAGCTTGGTCGGGACGGGGGCCGGGGAGCTGTTTTTT.

This chain uses TRBV7-9 with TRBJ2-7, with 11 nucleotides matching TRBD2. V trimming: 5 bases; J trimming: 2 bases; junction bases outside the gene matches: 5. The CDR3 runs 15 residues. CDR1 is SEHNR, CDR2 FQNEAQ, per germline (reference sequence). CDR3 DNA: TGTGCCAGCAGCCGAGGGACTAGCGGCCCCTACGAGCAGTACTTC. Its translation is CASSRGTSGPYEQYF.

The chain combines TRBV27 with TRBJ1-1; D unclear. Germline V CDR1 and CDR2: MNHEY, SMNVEV (reference sequence). Trimming removed 3 bases at V and 2 bases at J, with 13 bases between. This CDR3 region has 15 residues. DNA of the CDR3: TGTGCCAGCAGTTTTGGCAGGCCTGGAAACACTGAAGCTTTCTTT. Its protein product is CASSFGRPGNTEAFF.

The rearrangement joins TRBV7-7 to TRBJ2-7; 9 bases map to TRBD1. CDR1 SSHAT and CDR2 FNYEAQ come from the germline V gene (reference sequence). The CDR3 is made up of 15 amino acids. V was clipped by 5 bases and J by 0 bases; unmatched bases: 5. The CDR3 reads CASSKGTGISYEQYF. CDR3 sequence (DNA): TGTGCCAGCAGCAAGGGGACAGGGATCTCCTACGAGCAGTACTTC. The whole variable domain, remainder taken from reference TRBV7-7 and TRBJ2-7, is GAGVSQSPRYKVTKRGQDVTLRCDPISSHATLYWYQQALGQGPEFLTYFNYEAQPDKSGLPSDRFSAERPEGSISTLTIQRTEQRDSAMYRCASSKGTGISYEQYFGPGTRLTVT.

The J gene is TRBJ1-4, the V gene TRBV28; no firm D call. The germline V gene has CDR1 MDHEN and CDR2 SYDVKM. Between the trimmed V and J ends, which lost 9 bases and 4 bases, there was a span of 9 bases. The CDR3 is made up of 12 amino acids. CDR3 residues: CASQGGNEKLFF. The CDR3, as DNA: TGTGCCAGTCAAGGCGGTAATGAAAAACTGTTTTTT.

The CDR3: CASSNREGADTQYF. In nucleotides, the CDR3 is TGTGCCAGCAGTAACAGGGAAGGAGCAGATACGCAGTATTTT. The rearrangement joins TRBV4-2 to TRBJ2-3; the D gene is possibly TRBD1 (6 bases). In germline, CDR1 is LGHNA, CDR2 YNFKEQ. V lost 6 bases to trimming and J lost 4 bases, with 14 bases between them. There are 14 residues in the CDR3.

The V call is TRBV2, the J call TRBJ2-7; possibly TRBD1 for D (6 bases). The germline V gene has CDR1 SNHLY and CDR2 FYNNEI. The V end was cut by 6 bases, the J end by 8 bases, with 26 bases between. The CDR3 runs 16 residues. The CDR3 here is CASSDIGQSPMLKQYF. In DNA form, the CDR3 reads TGTGCCAGCAGCGACATAGGACAGAGCCCCATGTTGAAGCAGTACTTC.

This rearrangement joins TRBV28 to TRBJ2-7; TRBD1 matches 7 bases. V dropped 9 bases and J dropped 6; count of bases not matched to a gene: 2. CDR3 length: 10 amino acids. Germline loops: CDR1 MDHEN, CDR2 SYDVKM. This CDR3 reads CARAGGEQYF. Written as DNA, the CDR3 is TGTGCCAGGGCAGGGGGCGAGCAGTACTTC.

In regard to this clone: Distinct nucleotide sequences in the sample also encode this CDR3. The rearrangement uses TRBV6-5 and TRBJ2-5; D is ambiguous. This CDR3 spans 15 amino acids. V was clipped by 0 bases and J by 2 bases, with 10 bases between them. In germline, CDR1 is MNHEY, CDR2 SVGAGI. The CDR3 DNA reads as TGTGCCAGCAGTTACTCGGGAACGGTACAAGAGACCCAGTACTTC. It specifies CASSYSGTVQETQYF.

Only one count was recorded for this clone. Sequence at one end of the junction differs from germline and may be a read error. The rearrangement links TRBV19 to TRBJ2-1, with D maybe TRBD2 (5 bases). The germline V gene encodes CDR1 LNHDA and CDR2 SQIVND (reference sequence). The CDR3 contains 14 residues. CDR3 sequence reads: CASSIDRGNNEQFF. In DNA, the CDR3 is TGTGCCAGTAGCATAGACCGGGGAAACAATGAGCAGTTCTTC. The full variable domain, in which reference TRBV19 and TRBJ2-1 provide the parts outside the CDR3, is DGGITQSPKYLFRKEGQNVTLSCEQNLNHDAMYWYRQDPGQGLRLIYYSQIVNDFQKGDIAEGYSVSREKKESFPLTVTSAQKNPTAFYLCASSIDRGNNEQFFGPGTRLTVL.

As regards this clone: The same CDR3 arises from other DNA sequences in this sample as well. CDR3 nucleotides: TGTGCCAGTAGTATAGATCGGCGGAACTATGGCTACACCTTC. The encoded protein is CASSIDRRNYGYTF. The rearrangement uses TRBV19 and TRBJ1-2; no clear D gene. Germline CDR1 is LNHDA and CDR2 is SQIVND (reference sequence). This CDR3 has 14 amino acids. V lost 0 bases to trimming and J lost 2 bases, with 7 bases between them.

This chain connects TRBV5-1 to TRBJ1-5, with 11 bases aligning to TRBD1. CDR3 size: 16 residues. After removal of 4 bases from V and 4 bases from J, the junction contained 7 bases not matched to a gene. Germline CDR1 SGHRS, CDR2 YFSETQ. The CDR3 region is CASSAGQGVFNQPQHF. The DNA of the CDR3 is TGCGCCAGCAGCGCGGGACAGGGGGTTTTTAATCAGCCCCAGCATTTT.

The gene calls are TRBV28 and TRBJ1-4; TRBD1 aligns across 10 bases. The V gene end was trimmed by 5 bases and the J gene end by 6 bases; junction bases not matched to a gene: 6. The CDR3 is 15 amino acids. Per germline, CDR1 MDHEN and CDR2 SYDVKM. Here the CDR3 reads CASSPTGQGYEKLFF. The CDR3 coding sequence is TGTGCCAGCAGTCCAACGGGACAGGGGTATGAAAAACTGTTTTTT.

The rearrangement joins TRBV27 to TRBJ2-7; either TRBD1 or TRBD2 may fit D (7 bases each). Deletions cut 5 bases from V and 5 bases from J, with 16 bases between. The CDR3 runs to 14 residues. Per germline, CDR1 MNHEY and CDR2 SMNVEV (reference sequence). DNA of the CDR3: TGTGCCAGCAGTCCCCAGGGGGGGCCGAACGAGCAGTACTTC. It codes for CASSPQGGPNEQYF.

The chain employs TRBV6-1 and TRBJ2-5; 7 nucleotides line up with TRBD1. CDR3 size: 14 residues. J gave up 2 bases and V 10 bases, and 10 bases lay outside the gene matches. Germline CDR1 MNHNS, CDR2 SASEGT. Written as DNA, the CDR3 is TGTGCCACCCGATTAGGACAGGCTCAAGAGACCCAGTACTTC. This translates into CATRLGQAQETQYF.

This chain connects TRBV11-3 to TRBJ2-3; D call uncertain. Trimming pared 1 base from V and 2 bases from J, leaving 16 bases between. Germline loops: CDR1 SGHNT, CDR2 YENEEA. CDR3 length equals 17 residues. CDR3: CASSLGPAMSVTDTQYF. CDR3 coding DNA: TGTGCCAGCAGCTTAGGGCCAGCGATGTCCGTCACAGATACGCAGTATTTT. The full variable domain, completed using reference TRBV11-3 and TRBJ2-3, is EAGVVQSPRYKIIEKKQPVAFWCNPISGHNTLYWYLQNLGQGPELLIRYENEEAVDDSQLPKDRFSAERLKGVDSTLKIQPAELGDSAVYLCASSLGPAMSVTDTQYFGPGTRLTVL.

The chain recombines TRBV7-2 with TRBJ1-4; D gene uncertain. Trimming left V 3 bases short and J 7 bases short, with 12 bases between. The CDR3 contains 14 residues. The V gene's germline CDR1 is SGHTA and CDR2 FQGNSA. CDR3 DNA: TGTGCCAGCAGCTTGGATCATCGCTCTGAAAAACTGTTTTTT. As protein: CASSLDHRSEKLFF. The full variable domain, with the rest looked up from reference TRBV7-2 and TRBJ1-4, is GAGVSQSPSNKVTEKGKDVELRCDPISGHTALYWYRQSLGQGLEFLIYFQGNSAPDKSGLPSDRFSAERTGGSVSTLTIQRTQQEDSAVYLCASSLDHRSEKLFFGSGTQLSVL.

The sample holds one count of this clone. The chain carries TRBV5-1 and TRBJ1-2; 10 nucleotides align to TRBD1. The CDR3 contains 16 residues. The J segment lost 2 bases and the V segment lost 4 bases, leaving 8 bases of the junction unmatched. CDR1 and CDR2 from the germline V gene are SGHRS and YFSETQ. CDR3 protein: CASSPGQGTTNYGYTF. In nucleotides, the CDR3 is TGCGCCAGCAGCCCGGGACAGGGGACGACGAACTATGGCTACACCTTC.

The rearrangement links TRBV29-1 to TRBJ1-4; the match to TRBD1 covers 8 bases. This CDR3 region has 15 residues. V shed 6 bases and J 0 bases; nucleotides not matched to a gene: 6. The germline V gene encodes CDR1 SQVTM and CDR2 ANQGSEA. CDR3: CSVRTGSTTNEKLFF. DNA for the CDR3: TGCAGCGTCCGGACAGGGAGTACAACTAATGAAAAACTGTTTTTT.